Each of the 8 T cell receptor beta chains below was sequenced from the same sample in a study of cytomegalovirus exposure and HLA in healthy donors. Both 60 Vbeta primers and 13 Jbeta primers went into the PCR. Here immunoSEQ multiplex PCR was the method, and the copy in TCRdb shows in-frame clones only, minus some. The table has some 120,000 clones, over 70% seen once. The specimen was PBMCs. These receptor sequences come from a man aged 18 to 29 in good health and CMV-seropositive.

This clone was detected only once. The J gene is TRBJ2-7, the V gene TRBV21-1; the table gives TRBD1 as D, unverified against the DNA. TRBV21-1 is an annotated pseudogene. There are 17 residues in the CDR3. The DNA of the CDR3 is TGTGCCAGCAGCCCTCGTGTCCCCACAGGGGTCTCCTACGAGCAGTACTTC. Its protein is CASSPRVPTGVSYEQYF.

The V call is TRBV5-1, the J call TRBJ1-1, with unresolved D. The CDR3 is made up of 14 amino acids. CDR1 is SGHRS, CDR2 YFSETQ, per germline. V was pared by 0 bases and J by 2 bases, with 8 bases between. The CDR3 is CASSLAVRNTEAFF. The CDR3 DNA reads TGCGCCAGCAGCTTGGCCGTCCGTAACACTGAAGCTTTCTTT.

The V and J genes are TRBV19 and TRBJ2-2; 7 nucleotides align to TRBD2. Trimming at V came to 9 bases and at J to 7 bases, leaving 5 bases not matched to a gene. The CDR3 covers 12 residues. Germline loops: CDR1 LNHDA, CDR2 SQIVND (reference sequence). The CDR3 region is CASPTSFGELFF. The CDR3 DNA is TGTGCCAGCCCGACTAGCTTCGGGGAGCTGTTTTTT.

Notes on this clone: The final CDR3 position lacks the conserved phenylalanine or tryptophan, pointing to a likely read error. This rearrangement joins TRBV11-1 to TRBJ1-2; D call uncertain. CDR1 SGHAT and CDR2 FQDESV come from the germline V gene (reference sequence). Trimming removed 0 bases from V and 5 bases from J, with 7 bases in between. The CDR3 covers 13 residues. This chain's CDR3 is CASSLATGYGYTL. For the CDR3, the DNA is TGTGCCAGCAGCTTAGCGACGGGATATGGCTACACCCTC.

This clone has a handful of counts. The rearrangement uses TRBV7-2 and TRBJ2-1, with 9 bases that match TRBD1. Trimming cost V 6 bases and J 8 bases; bases outside gene matches: 5. Germline lookup yields CDR1 SGHTA and CDR2 FQGNSA. The CDR3 is 13 amino acids. The CDR3 region has the DNA TGTGCCAGCAGGAGAGGACAGGGGTATGAGCAGTTCTTC. Translating gives CASRRGQGYEQFF.

The chain couples TRBV7-9 to TRBJ1-6, with a possible D match to TRBD1 (6 bases). The V gene's germline CDR1 is SEHNR and CDR2 FQNEAQ (reference sequence). V lost 0 bases to trimming and J lost 5 bases, with 14 bases between them. The CDR3 contains 17 residues. In DNA, the CDR3 is TGTGCCAGCAGCTTAGCGCATCAGGACAGAGATAATTCACCCCTCCACTTT. Amino acid sequence: CASSLAHQDRDNSPLHF. The full variable domain, its missing parts supplied by reference TRBV7-9 and TRBJ1-6, is DTGVSQNPRHKITKRGQNVTFRCDPISEHNRLYWYRQTLGQGPEFLTYFQNEAQLEKSRLLSDRFSAERPKGSFSTLEIQRTEQGDSAMYLCASSLAHQDRDNSPLHFGNGTRLTVT.

The chain recombines TRBV27 with TRBJ2-3; the match to TRBD2 covers 13 bases. There are 17 residues in the CDR3. The germline V gene encodes CDR1 MNHEY and CDR2 SMNVEV (reference sequence). The J segment lost 2 bases and the V segment lost 11 bases, leaving 13 bases of the junction unmatched. Here the CDR3 DNA reads TGTGCCGCACACCCCGGGACTAGCGGGACCAACACAGATACGCAGTATTTT. Its translation: CAAHPGTSGTNTDTQYF.

The chain joins TRBV7-6 to TRBJ2-3; TRBD2 aligns across 8 bases. The germline CDR1 and CDR2 sequences are SGHVS and FNYEAQ. V lost 1 base to trimming and J lost 2 bases; unmatched junction nucleotides: 8. CDR3 length: 17 residues. The CDR3 reads CASSLERGPFNTDTQYF. The CDR3 nucleotides are TGTGCCAGCAGCTTAGAGCGGGGGCCATTCAACACAGATACGCAGTATTTT.